Below are 3 T cell receptor beta chains sequenced from a single sample in a study of immune heterogeneity within non-small cell lung tumors. Multiplex PCR relied on 32 V and 13 J primers to amplify TCR beta CDR3. TCRdb recomputed calls from the multiplex PCR reads with MiXCR, one row per CDR3 protein. The sample holds 20,000 to 25,000 distinct CDR3 sequences; around 28% are singletons and the top ten take roughly 4.3%. Genomic DNA extracted from bulk tumor tissue served as template. A total of around 660 ng was used per sample. Several spatially distant biopsies were obtained per primary tumor intraoperatively. It was patients with untreated, newly diagnosed non-small cell lung cancer who underwent curative surgery. The sequenced sample consisted of lung tumor tissue. Source of these receptors: a man aged 40-49 years with non-small cell lung cancer.

This clonotype was seen repeatedly, ten times or more. The chain carries TRBV12-3 or TRBV12-4 and TRBJ2-7; D is unresolved. V gave up 0 bases and J gave up 4 bases, with 10 bases separating them. The CDR3 loop spans 14 amino acids. Here the CDR3 DNA reads TGTGCCAGCAGTTTAGCGCGGAAGGTGTACGAGCAGTACTTC. Amino acid sequence: CASSLARKVYEQYF.

The rearrangement links TRBV15 to TRBJ2-2; D unresolved. The CDR3 is 11 residues long. Germline CDR1 and CDR2: LNHNV and YYDKDF (reference sequence). V was clipped by 9 bases and J by 6 bases, with 8 bases between them. CDR3 in amino acids: CATTKSGELFF. The CDR3 DNA sequence: TGTGCCACTACCAAATCCGGGGAGCTGTTTTTT.

This clonotype was counted ten times or more. An end of the junction differs from the germline gene, which may be a read error. This sequence joins TRBV12-3 or TRBV12-4 and TRBJ2-3, with 10 nucleotides matching TRBD2. The CDR3 has 15 residues. The CDR3 spells CASSVAGGPGDTQYF. Here the CDR3 DNA reads TGTGCCAGCAGTGTAGCGGGAGGCCCGGGGGATACGCAGTATTTT.